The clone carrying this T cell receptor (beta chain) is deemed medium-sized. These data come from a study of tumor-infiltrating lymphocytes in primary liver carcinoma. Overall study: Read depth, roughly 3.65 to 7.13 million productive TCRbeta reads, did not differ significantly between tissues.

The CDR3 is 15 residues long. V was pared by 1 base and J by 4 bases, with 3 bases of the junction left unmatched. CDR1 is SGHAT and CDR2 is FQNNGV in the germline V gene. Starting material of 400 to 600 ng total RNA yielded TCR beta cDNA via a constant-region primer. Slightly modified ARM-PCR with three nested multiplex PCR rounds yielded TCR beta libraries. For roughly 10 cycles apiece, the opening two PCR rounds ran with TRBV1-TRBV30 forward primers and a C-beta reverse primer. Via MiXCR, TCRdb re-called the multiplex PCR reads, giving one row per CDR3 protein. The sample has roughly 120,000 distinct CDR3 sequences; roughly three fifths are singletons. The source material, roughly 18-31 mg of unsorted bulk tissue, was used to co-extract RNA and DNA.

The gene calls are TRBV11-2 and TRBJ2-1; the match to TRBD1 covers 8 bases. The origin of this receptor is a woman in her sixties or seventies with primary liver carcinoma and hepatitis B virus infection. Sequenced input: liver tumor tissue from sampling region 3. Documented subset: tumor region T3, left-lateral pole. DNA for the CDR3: TGTGCCAGCAGCTTAGGGGGGACAGGTTACAATGAGCAGTTCTTC. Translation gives CASSLGGTGYNEQFF.